The next 14 T cell receptor beta chains were all read from a single sample in a study of T cells in Graves' hyperthyroidism and ophthalmopathy. Amplification yielded TCR beta CDR3 regions, with RNA transcripts as the source. The HTBI primer set was used in a first-round RT-PCR of the TCR CDR3. TCRdb reanalysed the multiplex PCR reads using MiXCR and keeps one entry per CDR3 protein. The data show approximately 640,000 distinct CDR3 sequences, about 45% seen once. The sequenced sample consisted of peripheral blood or thyroid tissue (not recorded which). These receptors originate from an adult man with Graves' disease, either hyperthyroidism or ophthalmopathy (not recorded which).

CDR3: CAIKAAGSRLTTGELFF. The CDR3 coding sequence is TGTGCCATCAAGGCCGCGGGGTCCAGACTTACCACCGGGGAGCTGTTTTTT. The V call is TRBV10-3, the J call TRBJ2-2; TRBD2 might be the D (6 bases). Germline-derived CDR1 and CDR2 are ENHRY and SYGVKD. The V end lost 7 bases, the J end lost 4 bases, and 22 bases lay between the germline ends. The CDR3 is 17 residues long.

The rearrangement uses TRBV19 and TRBJ2-5, with TRBD1 as a possible D gene (6 bases). CDR1 and CDR2 (germline): LNHDA, SQIVND (reference sequence). The V end lost 10 bases, the J end lost 1 base, and 13 bases lay between the germline ends. This CDR3 region has 13 residues. The CDR3 DNA reads TGTGCCACCGGACAGCTAACCCAAGAGACCCAGTACTTC. This translates into CATGQLTQETQYF.

In this sample, this clonotype turned up many times. The J gene is TRBJ2-5, the V gene TRBV6-6, with D perhaps TRBD1 or TRBD2 (6 bases each). Trimming shortened V by 7 bases and J by 3 bases, and 12 bases separated the two germline ends. Looked up from germline, CDR1 is MNHNY and CDR2 is SVGAGI (reference sequence). The CDR3 totals 13 residues. CDR3 coding DNA: TGTGCCAGCACCGAAGGGGGGAAAGAGACCCAGTACTTC. This gives the protein CASTEGGKETQYF.

The gene calls are TRBV7-2 and TRBJ1-1; 8 nucleotides match TRBD1. V lost 4 bases, J lost 7 bases, and 8 bases stayed unmatched. This CDR3 spans 14 amino acids. Per the germline V gene, CDR1 is SGHTA and CDR2 is FQGNSA. CDR3 region: CASSSAGGGIEAFF. Here the CDR3 DNA reads TGTGCCAGCAGCTCGGCAGGGGGCGGGATTGAAGCTTTCTTT.

This chain connects TRBV12-3 or TRBV12-4 to TRBJ2-6, with 7 bases that match TRBD1. This CDR3 contains 13 residues. Losses at the gene ends were 6 bases for V and 10 bases for J; bases not matched to a gene: 6. The CDR3 DNA is TGTGCCAGCAGGACTACAGGGGAGAACGTCCTGACTTTC. Amino acids: CASRTTGENVLTF.

This clonotype was recorded many times. The chain joins TRBV5-4 to TRBJ1-2; weak D call: TRBD1 (6 bases). From germline, CDR1 is SGHNT and CDR2 YYREEE (reference sequence). The CDR3 contains 14 residues. Between the trimmed V and J ends, which lost 0 bases and 3 bases, there was a span of 9 bases. This CDR3 reads CASSLGQADYGYTF. DNA for the CDR3: TGTGCCAGCAGCTTGGGACAGGCCGACTATGGCTACACCTTC.

This clonotype turned up a few times. V is TRBV5-5 and J is TRBJ2-7, with 8 bases that match TRBD2. The CDR3 runs to 15 residues. Germline CDR1 and CDR2: SGHKS and YYEKEE (reference sequence). V trimming: 0 bases; J trimming: 2 bases; junction bases outside the gene matches: 4. This CDR3 is CASSLGSGVTYEQYF. The CDR3 DNA sequence: TGTGCCAGCAGCTTGGGTAGCGGGGTTACCTACGAGCAGTACTTC.

With regard to this clonotype: A read error is possible here, since a much larger clone lies one base away. The chain joins TRBV2 to TRBJ1-1; D ambiguous. The CDR3 has 12 residues. From germline, CDR1 is SNHLY and CDR2 FYNNEI. This chain's CDR3 is CASSVTETEASF. CDR3 in DNA: TGTGCCAGCAGTGTGACGGAGACTGAAGCTTCCTTT.

The chain is built from TRBV6-6 and TRBJ2-5; the match to TRBD2 covers 8 bases. Trimming took 5 bases from V and 3 from J; bases not matched to a gene: 8. The CDR3 is 15 amino acids. Looked up from germline, CDR1 is MNHNY and CDR2 is SVGAGI (reference sequence). The CDR3, as DNA: TGTGCCAGCAGTCCTCTTAGCGGGGCTAAAGAGACCCAGTACTTC. It yields the protein CASSPLSGAKETQYF.

This clonotype was found many times. This chain connects TRBV19 to TRBJ2-7; D unresolved. Germline V lookup: CDR1 LNHDA, CDR2 SQIVND (reference sequence). Trimming shortened V by 1 base and J by 7 bases, and 8 bases separated the two germline ends. There are 12 residues in the CDR3. This CDR3 is CASSIGGTEQYF. In DNA, the CDR3 is TGTGCCAGTAGTATAGGTGGTACTGAGCAGTACTTC.

The gene calls are TRBV10-3 and TRBJ1-2, with a tentative D call TRBD1 (5 bases). V was shortened by 10 bases and J by 5 bases, with 20 bases between the two germline ends. Looked up from germline, CDR1 is ENHRY and CDR2 is SYGVKD. The CDR3 covers 14 residues. The DNA of the CDR3 is TGTGCCACAAGAGACCATCAGGGCAAATATGGCTACACCTTC. The encoded protein is CATRDHQGKYGYTF.

On this clonotype itself: The CDR3 does not end in the conserved phenylalanine or tryptophan, so this is likely a read error. Because the CDR3's place on the DNA is in doubt, the DNA is left out and the CDR3 is given as listed by TCRdb. The chain carries TRBV19 and TRBJ2-5; TRBD2, the D gene given by the table, was not confirmed from the DNA. The CDR3 is 16 residues long, ends included. The germline V gene has CDR1 LNHDA and CDR2 SQIVND (reference sequence). The CDR3: CASSMGDRDYGYTFGS.

This clonotype was seen many times. The DNA of the CDR3 is TGTGCCAGCAGCGAACAGGGGGTTGGGAATTCACCCCTCCACTTT. Its protein is CASSEQGVGNSPLHF. V is TRBV7-3 and J is TRBJ1-6; 8 bases are a match to TRBD1. CDR3 length: 15 residues. Looked up from germline, CDR1 is SGHTA and CDR2 is FQGTGA. The trim removed 5 bases at V and 7 bases at J, leaving 7 bases unmatched.

The chain couples TRBV20-1 to TRBJ2-3; D is unclear. This CDR3 has 12 amino acids. With 5 bases removed from V and 1 base from J, the gap between germline ends came to 7 bases. The germline V gene encodes CDR1 DFQATT and CDR2 SNEGSKA (reference sequence). The CDR3 loop reads CSAFSGTDTQYF. CDR3 sequence (DNA): TGCAGTGCTTTTAGTGGCACAGATACGCAGTATTTT.